Listed here is a single T cell receptor (beta chain). Its antigen is not identified. The PCR ran on 60 Vbeta and 13 Jbeta primers. Assay: immunoSEQ multiplex PCR; the TCRdb copy retains only in-frame clones and omits some. The table includes about 160,000 clones, approximately 81% detected once. V was cut by 2 bases and J by 7 bases, with 6 bases left in between. The CDR3 runs to 12 residues. Germline CDR1 reads SGHDT; CDR2 reads YYEEEE. The sample comes from a study of cytomegalovirus exposure and HLA in healthy donors. Study outcomes and limitations: TCR beta chains numbering roughly 150 were designated cytomegalovirus-associated.

This clonotype was sampled from a man aged 18 to 30 in good health and CMV-seronegative. The chain carries TRBV5-6 and TRBJ2-2; D remains unclear. Sequenced material: PBMCs. The CDR3 region has the DNA TGTGCCAGCAGCTTCGGTAACGGGGAGCTGTTTTTT. It translates to CASSFGNGELFF.